This TCR beta chain stems from a study of blood T cell repertoires in COVID-19. Study details: The United States, Italy and Spain were the sources of the acute and convalescent COVID-19 samples. The cDNA or gDNA used as material had been derived from T cells, B-cell-depleted T cells, or PBMCs.

This clone has only one observation. This table comes from immunoSEQ multiplex PCR, and its TCRdb copy is limited to in-frame clones, with some not included. The data contain 210,000 or so clones, nearly 85% of them seen just once; the ten biggest clones take up over 0.95%. From germline, CDR1 is DFQATT and CDR2 SNEGSKA (reference sequence). V dropped 3 bases and J dropped 1 base, with 10 bases sitting between them. This CDR3 has 13 residues. This TCR came from a woman younger than 45 with COVID-19, enrolled during active disease. The sequencing sample was made of peripheral blood. This chain uses TRBV20-1 with TRBJ2-7; TRBD1 is a possible D gene (5 bases). CDR3 residues: CSASEGDSYEQYF. The CDR3 DNA follows: TGCAGTGCTAGTGAAGGGGATTCCTACGAGCAGTACTTC.